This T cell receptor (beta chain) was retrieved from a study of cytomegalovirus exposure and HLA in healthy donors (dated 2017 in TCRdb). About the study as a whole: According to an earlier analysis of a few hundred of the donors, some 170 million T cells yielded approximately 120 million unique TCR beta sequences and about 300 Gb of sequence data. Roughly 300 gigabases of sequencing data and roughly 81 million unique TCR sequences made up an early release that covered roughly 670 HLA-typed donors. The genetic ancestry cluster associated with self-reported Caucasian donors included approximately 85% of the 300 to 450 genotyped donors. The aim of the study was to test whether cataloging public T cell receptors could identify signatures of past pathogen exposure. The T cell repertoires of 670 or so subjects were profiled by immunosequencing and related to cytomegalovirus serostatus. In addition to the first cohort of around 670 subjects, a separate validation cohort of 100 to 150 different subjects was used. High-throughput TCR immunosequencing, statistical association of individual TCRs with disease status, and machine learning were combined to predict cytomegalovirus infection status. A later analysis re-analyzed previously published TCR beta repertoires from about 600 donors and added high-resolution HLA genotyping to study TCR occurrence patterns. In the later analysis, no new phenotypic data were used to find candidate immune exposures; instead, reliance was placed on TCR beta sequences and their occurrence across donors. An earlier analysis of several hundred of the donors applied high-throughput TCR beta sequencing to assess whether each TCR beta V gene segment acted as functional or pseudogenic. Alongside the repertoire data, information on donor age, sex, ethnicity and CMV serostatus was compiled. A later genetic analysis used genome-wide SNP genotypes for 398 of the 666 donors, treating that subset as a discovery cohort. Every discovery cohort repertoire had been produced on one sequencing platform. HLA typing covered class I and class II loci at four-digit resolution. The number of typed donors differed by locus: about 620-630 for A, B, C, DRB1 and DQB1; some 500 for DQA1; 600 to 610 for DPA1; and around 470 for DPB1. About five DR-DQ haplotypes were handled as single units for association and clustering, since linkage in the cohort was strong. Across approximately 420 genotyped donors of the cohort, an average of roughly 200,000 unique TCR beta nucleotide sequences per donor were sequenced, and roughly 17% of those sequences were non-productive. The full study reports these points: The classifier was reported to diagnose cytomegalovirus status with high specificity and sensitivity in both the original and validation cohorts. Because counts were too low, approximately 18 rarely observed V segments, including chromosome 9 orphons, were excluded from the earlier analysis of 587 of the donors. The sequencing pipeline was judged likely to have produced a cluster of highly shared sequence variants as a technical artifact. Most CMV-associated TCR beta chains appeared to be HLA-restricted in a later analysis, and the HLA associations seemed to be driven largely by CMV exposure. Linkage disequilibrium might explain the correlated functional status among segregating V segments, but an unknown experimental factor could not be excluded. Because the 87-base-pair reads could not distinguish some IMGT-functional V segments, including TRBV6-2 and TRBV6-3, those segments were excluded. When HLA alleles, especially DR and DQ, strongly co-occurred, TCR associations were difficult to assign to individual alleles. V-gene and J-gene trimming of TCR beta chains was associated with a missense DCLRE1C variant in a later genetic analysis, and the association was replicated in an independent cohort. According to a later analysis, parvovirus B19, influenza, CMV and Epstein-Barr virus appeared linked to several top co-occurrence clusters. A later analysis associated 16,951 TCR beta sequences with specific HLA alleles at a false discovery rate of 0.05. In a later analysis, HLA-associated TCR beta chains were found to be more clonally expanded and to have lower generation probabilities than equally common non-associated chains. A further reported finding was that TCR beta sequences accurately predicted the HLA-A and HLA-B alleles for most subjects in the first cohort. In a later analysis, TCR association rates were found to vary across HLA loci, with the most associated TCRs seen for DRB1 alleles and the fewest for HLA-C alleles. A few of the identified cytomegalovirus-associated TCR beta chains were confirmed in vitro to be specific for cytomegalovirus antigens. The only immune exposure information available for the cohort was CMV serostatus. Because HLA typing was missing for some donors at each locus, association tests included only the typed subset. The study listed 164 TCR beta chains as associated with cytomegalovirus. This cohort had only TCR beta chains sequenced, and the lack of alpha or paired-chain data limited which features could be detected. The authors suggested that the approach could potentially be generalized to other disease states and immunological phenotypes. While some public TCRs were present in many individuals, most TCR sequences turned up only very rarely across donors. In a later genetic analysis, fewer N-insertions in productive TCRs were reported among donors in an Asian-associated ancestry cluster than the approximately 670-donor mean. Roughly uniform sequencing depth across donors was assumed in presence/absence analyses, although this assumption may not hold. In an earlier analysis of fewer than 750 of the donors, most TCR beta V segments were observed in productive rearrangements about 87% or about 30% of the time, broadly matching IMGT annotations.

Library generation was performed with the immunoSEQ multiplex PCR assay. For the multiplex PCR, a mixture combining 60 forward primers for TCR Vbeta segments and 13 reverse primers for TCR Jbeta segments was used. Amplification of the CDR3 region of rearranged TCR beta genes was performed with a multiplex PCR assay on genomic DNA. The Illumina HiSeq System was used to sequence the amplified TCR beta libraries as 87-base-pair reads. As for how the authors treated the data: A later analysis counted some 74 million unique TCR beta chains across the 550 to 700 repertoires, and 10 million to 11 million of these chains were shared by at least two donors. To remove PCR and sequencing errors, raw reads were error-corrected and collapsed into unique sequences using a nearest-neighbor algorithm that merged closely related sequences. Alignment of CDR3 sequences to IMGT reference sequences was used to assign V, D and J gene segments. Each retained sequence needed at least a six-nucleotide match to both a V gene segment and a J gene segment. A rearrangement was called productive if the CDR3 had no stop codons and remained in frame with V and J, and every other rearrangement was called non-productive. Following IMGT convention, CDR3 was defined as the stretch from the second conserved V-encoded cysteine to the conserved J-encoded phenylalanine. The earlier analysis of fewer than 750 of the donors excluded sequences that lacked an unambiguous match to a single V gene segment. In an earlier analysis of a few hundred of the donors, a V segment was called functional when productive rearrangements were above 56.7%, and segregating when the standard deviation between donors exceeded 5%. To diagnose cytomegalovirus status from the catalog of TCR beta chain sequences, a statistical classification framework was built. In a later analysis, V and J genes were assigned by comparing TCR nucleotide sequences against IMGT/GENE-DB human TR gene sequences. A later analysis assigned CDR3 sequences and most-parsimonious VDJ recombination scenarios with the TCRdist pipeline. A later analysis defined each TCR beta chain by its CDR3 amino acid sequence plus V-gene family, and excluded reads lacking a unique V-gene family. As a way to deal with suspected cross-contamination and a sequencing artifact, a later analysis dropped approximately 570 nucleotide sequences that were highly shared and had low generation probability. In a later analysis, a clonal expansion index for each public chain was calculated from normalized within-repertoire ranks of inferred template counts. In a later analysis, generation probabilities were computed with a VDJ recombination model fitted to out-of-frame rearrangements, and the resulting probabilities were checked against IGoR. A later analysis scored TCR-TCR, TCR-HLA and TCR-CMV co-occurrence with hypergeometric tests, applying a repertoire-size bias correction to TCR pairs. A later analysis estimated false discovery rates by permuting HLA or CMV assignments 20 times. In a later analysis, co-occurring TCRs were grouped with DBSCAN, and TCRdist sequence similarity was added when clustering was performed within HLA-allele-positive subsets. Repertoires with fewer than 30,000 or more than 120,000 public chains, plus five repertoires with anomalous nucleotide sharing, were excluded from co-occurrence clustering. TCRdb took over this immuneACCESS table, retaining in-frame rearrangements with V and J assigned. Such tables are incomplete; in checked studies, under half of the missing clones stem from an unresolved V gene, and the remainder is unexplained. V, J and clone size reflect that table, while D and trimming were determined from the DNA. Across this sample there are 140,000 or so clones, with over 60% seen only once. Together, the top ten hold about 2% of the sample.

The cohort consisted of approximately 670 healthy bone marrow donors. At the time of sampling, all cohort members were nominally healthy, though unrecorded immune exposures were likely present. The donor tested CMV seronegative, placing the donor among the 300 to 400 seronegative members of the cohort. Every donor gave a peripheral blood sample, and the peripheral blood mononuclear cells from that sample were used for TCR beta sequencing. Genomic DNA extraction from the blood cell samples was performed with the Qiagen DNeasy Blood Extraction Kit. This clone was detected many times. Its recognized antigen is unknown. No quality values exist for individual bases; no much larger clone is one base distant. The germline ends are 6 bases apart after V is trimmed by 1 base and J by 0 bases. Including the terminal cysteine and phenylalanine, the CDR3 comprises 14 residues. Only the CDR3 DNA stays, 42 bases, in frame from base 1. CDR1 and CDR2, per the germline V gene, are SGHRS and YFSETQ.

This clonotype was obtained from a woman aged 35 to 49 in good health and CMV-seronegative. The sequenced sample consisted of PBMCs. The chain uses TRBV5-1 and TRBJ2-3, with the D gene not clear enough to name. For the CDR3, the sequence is CASSLYSSTDTQYF. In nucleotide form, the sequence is TGCGCCAGCAGCTTGTATTCTAGCACAGATACGCAGTATTTT.